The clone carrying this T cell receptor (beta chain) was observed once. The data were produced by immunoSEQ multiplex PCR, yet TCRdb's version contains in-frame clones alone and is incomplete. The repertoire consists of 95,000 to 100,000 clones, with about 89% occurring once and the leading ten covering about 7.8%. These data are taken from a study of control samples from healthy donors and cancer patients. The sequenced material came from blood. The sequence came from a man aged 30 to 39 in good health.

The CDR3 spells CASSSFERVDTEAFF. CDR3 DNA: TGTGCCAGCAGTTCCTTCGAGAGGGTAGACACTGAAGCTTTCTTT. V gene TRBV6-5 combines with J gene TRBJ1-1; D not resolved. CDR3 length: 15 amino acids. CDR1 is MNHEY and CDR2 is SVGAGI in the germline V gene. The germline V and J ends were trimmed by 4 bases and 3 bases, with 15 bases remaining between them.